Each of the 7 T cell receptor beta chains below was sequenced from the same sample in a study of Graves' ophthalmopathy and Graves' hyperthyroidism (dated by TCRdb to the late 2010s). Sequencing was carried out with an Illumina HiSeq 2000. TCR beta CDR3 regions were amplified from RNA transcripts for repertoire sequencing. The first round of RT-PCR was done with HTBI primers and the Qiagen OneStep RT-PCR kit, and was followed by a second round of multiplex PCR, then size selection and purification. Clones were called with MiXCR by TCRdb after fastp trimmed the public reads at Q25, and only in-frame beta chains were retained. Records with the same CDR3 protein are collapsed into one entry carrying the most frequent genes and DNA. Here the sample has 500,000 to 700,000 distinct CDR3 sequences; 39% occur a single time. The ten largest make up about 4.6% of the sample. What was sequenced was peripheral blood or thyroid tissue (not recorded which). These receptors all come from an adult man with Graves' hyperthyroidism.

Regarding this clonotype: The CDR3 end shows no conserved phenylalanine or tryptophan, and so a read error is likely. It is unclear where the CDR3 begins or ends on the DNA, so no DNA is shown, and the CDR3 is as TCRdb lists it. V is TRBV10-2 and J is TRBJ1-2. The germline V gene has CDR1 WSHSY and CDR2 SAAADI. The CDR3 numbers 9 amino acids, ends counted. The CDR3 protein is CASSVSAAA.

The J gene is TRBJ1-1, the V gene TRBV7-9; no definite D call. The CDR3 extends over 17 amino acids. V lost 1 base to trimming and J lost 2 bases, with 17 bases between them. Germline V CDR1 and CDR2: SEHNR, FQNEAQ (reference sequence). In DNA form, the CDR3 reads TGTGCCAGCAGCTTAGTTCTGGGTGCGAGCCCCAACACTGAAGCTTTCTTT. Translated: CASSLVLGASPNTEAFF.

V usage is TRBV7-8 and J usage is TRBJ1-4; unclear D gene. Germline V CDR1 and CDR2: SGHVS, FQNEAQ. The CDR3 totals 14 residues. The V end lost 2 bases, the J end lost 7 bases, and 11 bases lay between the germline ends. The CDR3 protein is CASSLNGVTEKLFF. As DNA, the CDR3 is TGTGCCAGCAGCTTAAACGGTGTCACTGAAAAACTGTTTTTT.

The chain recombines TRBV24-1 with TRBJ1-5; tentatively, D is TRBD1 (6 bases). The CDR3 runs 13 residues. In germline, CDR1 is KGHDR, CDR2 SFDVKD. V gave up 9 bases and J gave up 7 bases, with 15 bases separating them. For the CDR3, the DNA is TGTGCCACCGCGCAACAGGGTCCCCAGCCCCAGCATTTT. Residues: CATAQQGPQPQHF.

This clonotype was seen a few times. The chain carries TRBV2 and TRBJ2-2, with 8 bases matching TRBD1. V shed 5 bases and J 4 bases; nucleotides not matched to a gene: 9. This CDR3 has 16 residues. In germline, CDR1 is SNHLY, CDR2 FYNNEI. In DNA, the CDR3 is TGTGCCAGCAGTATACCTGGACAGGGCCCCACCGGGGAGCTGTTTTTT. Protein sequence: CASSIPGQGPTGELFF. The variable domain in full, with the rest retrieved from reference TRBV2 and TRBJ2-2, is EPEVTQTPSHQVTQMGQEVILRCVPISNHLYFYWYRQILGQKVEFLVSFYNNEISEKSEIFDDQFSVERPDGSNFTLKIRSTKLEDSAMYFCASSIPGQGPTGELFFGEGSRLTVL.

The chain has TRBV2 and TRBJ1-2, with unresolved D. This CDR3 region has 16 residues. Trimming took off 1 base at V and 5 bases at J, with 17 bases between the two ends. The germline gives CDR1 SNHLY, CDR2 FYNNEI. This chain's CDR3 is CASSEVLAGFRYGYTF. The CDR3 DNA reads TGTGCCAGCAGTGAAGTGTTAGCGGGGTTTCGATATGGCTACACCTTC.

V usage is TRBV11-3 and J usage is TRBJ2-7; D might be TRBD1 (6 bases). The CDR3 runs 14 residues. The germline V gene has CDR1 SGHNT and CDR2 YENEEA. V shed 8 bases and J shed 6 bases, with 20 bases lying between them. The CDR3: CASSPYRQGREQYF. In DNA form, the CDR3 reads TGTGCCAGCTCACCCTACAGGCAGGGGCGCGAGCAGTACTTC. The full variable domain, its missing parts supplied by reference TRBV11-3 and TRBJ2-7, is EAGVVQSPRYKIIEKKQPVAFWCNPISGHNTLYWYLQNLGQGPELLIRYENEEAVDDSQLPKDRFSAERLKGVDSTLKIQPAELGDSAVYLCASSPYRQGREQYFGPGTRLTVT.